These 26 T cell receptor beta chains came from one sample sequenced in a study. TCRdb re-derived calls from the RT-PCR reads in MiXCR, one entry per CDR3 protein. The sample contains about 700,000 distinct CDR3 sequences, 12% to 15% of which appear only once. The sequencing sample was made of memory CD4+ T cells from blood. These receptors all stem from a female donor in good health, serving as a healthy control.

This clonotype was counted at least ten times. The chain has TRBV7-2 and TRBJ2-2; weak D call: TRBD2 (6 bases). V lost 7 bases and J lost 0, with 12 bases in between. CDR1 is SGHTA, CDR2 FQGNSA, per germline. CDR3 length equals 15 residues. The CDR3: CASTPTRANTGELFF. For the CDR3, the DNA is TGTGCCAGCACCCCGACTAGAGCGAACACCGGGGAGCTGTTTTTT.

This clonotype has just a few counts. The rearrangement joins TRBV5-6 to TRBJ1-2; unclear D gene. V was trimmed by 0 bases and J by 14 bases, leaving 11 bases between them. Germline assignment: CDR1 SGHDT and CDR2 YYEEEE. This CDR3 comprises 11 residues. CDR3 nucleotides: TGTGCCAGCAGCTTGGGGGTCCAGGAGACCTTC. Protein: CASSLGVQETF.

The rearrangement uses TRBV6-1 and TRBJ2-7, with 9 bases matching TRBD1. The CDR3 has 16 amino acids. J gave up 1 base and V 4 bases, and 8 bases lay outside the gene matches. In germline, CDR1 is MNHNS, CDR2 SASEGT. For the CDR3, the DNA is TGTGCCAGCAGTGCCCTCCGGACAGGGGAATCCTACGAGCAGTACTTC. This sequence encodes CASSALRTGESYEQYF.

This clonotype occurred many times. CDR3 loop: CSARAAVAGYEQYF. The CDR3 region has the DNA TGCAGTGCTAGAGCTGCGGTAGCGGGTTACGAGCAGTACTTC. This chain connects TRBV20-1 to TRBJ2-7; 7 bases map to TRBD2. The trim removed 1 base at V and 4 bases at J, leaving 7 bases unmatched. This CDR3 has 14 amino acids. Germline assignment: CDR1 DFQATT and CDR2 SNEGSKA (reference sequence).

The V and J genes are TRBV30 and TRBJ1-4; D is unresolved. The germline V and J ends were trimmed by 6 bases and 7 bases, with 15 bases remaining between them. From germline, CDR1 is GTSNPN and CDR2 SVGIG (reference sequence). The CDR3 spans 13 residues. CDR3 region: CACPYGESEKLFF. The CDR3 DNA reads as TGTGCCTGCCCGTATGGAGAAAGTGAAAAACTGTTTTTT.

The V gene is TRBV6-5, the J gene TRBJ2-3; D perhaps matches TRBD2 (5 bases). CDR1 is MNHEY and CDR2 is SVGAGI in the germline V gene. The CDR3 length is 11 residues. The ends were cut back, 8 bases at V and 8 bases at J, with 11 bases in the middle. The DNA for the CDR3 is TGTGCCAGCGAGGGCTGGGGTACGCAGTATTTT. Translating it yields CASEGWGTQYF.

This sequence joins TRBV11-2 and TRBJ1-4; TRBD1 aligns across 10 bases. After removal of 4 bases from V and 7 bases from J, the junction contained 18 bases not matched to a gene. Germline V lookup: CDR1 SGHAT, CDR2 FQNNGV. The CDR3 contains 19 residues. CDR3 DNA sequence: TGTGCCAGCAGCTCTCAGAGCCCGACGACAGGGGGCCGGGGTGAAAAACTGTTTTTT. Its translation is CASSSQSPTTGGRGEKLFF.

This clonotype was seen more than once but under ten times. This chain connects TRBV24-1 to TRBJ1-6, with 8 bases aligning to TRBD1. There are 14 residues in the CDR3. CDR1 and CDR2 (germline): KGHDR, SFDVKD. V shed 4 bases, J shed 10 bases, and the junction held 5 bases outside the gene matches. The CDR3 region is CATSDGQGSSPLHF. The CDR3 coding sequence is TGTGCCACCAGTGACGGACAGGGAAGCTCACCCCTCCACTTT.

The chain couples TRBV29-1 to TRBJ2-5; TRBD2 matches at 8 bases. CDR1 is SQVTM and CDR2 is ANQGSEA in the germline V gene. This CDR3 region has 12 residues. With 4 bases clipped from V and 5 bases from J, the junction kept 3 bases outside the gene matches. CDR3 residues: CSVGSGSETQYF. CDR3 DNA: TGCAGCGTTGGCAGCGGGAGCGAGACCCAGTACTTC.

The chain recombines TRBV3-1 with TRBJ2-7; D may match TRBD1 or TRBD2 (5 bases each). The CDR3 is made up of 15 amino acids. The ends were cut back, 1 base at V and 4 bases at J, with 14 bases in the middle. Germline assignment: CDR1 LGHDT and CDR2 YNNKEL (reference sequence). The CDR3 sequence is CASSQGNTWGYEQYF. The CDR3 nucleotides read TGTGCCAGCAGCCAAGGGAACACCTGGGGGTACGAGCAGTACTTC.

This clonotype was picked up a small number of times. The chain recombines TRBV20-1 with TRBJ1-5, with D maybe TRBD1 (5 bases). CDR1 and CDR2 (germline): DFQATT, SNEGSKA (reference sequence). V gave up 0 bases and J gave up 0 bases, with 9 bases separating them. The CDR3 extends over 15 amino acids. In DNA, the CDR3 is TGCAGTGCTAGAGAAGACAGATATAGCAATCAGCCCCAGCATTTT. As protein: CSAREDRYSNQPQHF.

This clonotype was counted at least ten times. The chain links TRBV29-1 to TRBJ1-2, with 7 bases identical to TRBD1. Per the germline V gene, CDR1 is SQVTM and CDR2 is ANQGSEA. This CDR3 is built from 13 residues. J gave up 4 bases and V 4 bases, and 6 bases lay outside the gene matches. The DNA of the CDR3 is TGCAGCGTTGCCGCGACAGGGAGCTATGGCTACACCTTC. It encodes CSVAATGSYGYTF.

This clonotype was counted a few times. This sequence joins TRBV18 and TRBJ2-3; D call uncertain. This CDR3 is 13 amino acids long. CDR1 is KGHSH and CDR2 is LQKENI in the germline V gene. The V end was cut by 2 bases, the J end by 1 base, with 4 bases between. CDR3 sequence: CASSPDGTDTQYF. For the CDR3, the DNA is TGTGCCAGCTCACCAGATGGCACAGATACGCAGTATTTT.

The sample holds a few counts of this clonotype. V usage is TRBV20-1 and J usage is TRBJ2-2; D possibly corresponds to TRBD2 (5 bases). V shed 7 bases and J shed 5 bases, with 14 bases lying between them. The CDR3 is 13 residues long. The germline gives CDR1 DFQATT, CDR2 SNEGSKA (reference sequence). CDR3 sequence: CSVALVSTGELFF. CDR3 nucleotides: TGCAGTGTCGCACTAGTTTCGACCGGGGAGCTGTTTTTT.

The sample holds many counts of this clonotype. This chain uses TRBV7-3 with TRBJ2-1; D is uncertain. Germline-derived CDR1 and CDR2 are SGHTA and FQGTGA. The CDR3 runs 13 residues. Trimming took 3 bases from V and 4 from J, leaving 7 bases between them. CDR3: CASSLRGYNEQFF. DNA for the CDR3: TGTGCCAGCAGCTTGCGTGGGTACAATGAGCAGTTCTTC.

This clonotype was seen at least ten times. The chain combines TRBV28 with TRBJ2-1; 11 bases line up with TRBD2. The CDR3 runs 15 residues. V gave up 6 bases and J gave up 5 bases; unmatched junction bases: 6. The germline V gene encodes CDR1 MDHEN and CDR2 SYDVKM. As DNA, the CDR3 is TGTGCCAGCAGCTCCGGGACTAGCGGCAACAATGAGCAGTTCTTC. Amino acids: CASSSGTSGNNEQFF.

A few counts support this clonotype. CDR3 nucleotide sequence: TGCGCCAGCAGCGCCAGCGGGAGTAGGAACAATGAGCAGTTCTTC. It yields the protein CASSASGSRNNEQFF. The chain carries TRBV5-1 and TRBJ2-1; 8 bases agree with TRBD2. Trimming cost V 4 bases and J 5 bases; bases outside gene matches: 8. The CDR3 length is 15 residues. CDR1 and CDR2 (germline): SGHRS, YFSETQ.

This clonotype has at least ten counts. This chain connects TRBV7-6 to TRBJ2-1; 9 bases match TRBD1. V was pared by 5 bases and J by 6 bases, with 8 bases of the junction left unmatched. This CDR3 contains 15 residues. CDR1 and CDR2 from the germline V gene are SGHVS and FNYEAQ. CDR3 amino acids: CASSLTGGNINEQFF. The CDR3 DNA follows: TGTGCCAGCAGCCTTACAGGGGGCAATATCAATGAGCAGTTCTTC.

The chain has TRBV7-3 and TRBJ2-4; D is perhaps TRBD1 or TRBD2 (6 bases each). Trimming shortened V by 4 bases and J by 14 bases, and 21 bases separated the two germline ends. The CDR3 extends over 14 amino acids. Germline V lookup: CDR1 SGHTA, CDR2 FQGTGA. In DNA form, the CDR3 reads TGTGCCAGCAGCTCAAGGGGGGATGCAGGGCCCAAGTACTTC. Translated, it gives CASSSRGDAGPKYF. Filled out from reference TRBV7-3 and TRBJ2-4, the complete variable domain reads GAGVSQTPSNKVTEKGKYVELRCDPISGHTALYWYRQSLGQGPEFLIYFQGTGAADDSGLPNDRFFAVRPEGSVSTLKIQRTERGDSAVYLCASSSRGDAGPKYFGAGTRLSVL.

This rearrangement joins TRBV10-3 to TRBJ2-2, with D possibly TRBD1 on 5 matching bases. V was pared by 0 bases and J by 5 bases, with 10 bases between. This CDR3 is built from 15 residues. Germline V CDR1 and CDR2: ENHRY, SYGVKD. CDR3 nucleotides: TGTGCCATCAGTGAGTCCCGCCCAGGGACCGGGGAGCTGTTTTTT. Translating gives CAISESRPGTGELFF.

This clonotype was observed many times. The rearrangement links TRBV6-6 to TRBJ1-2, with 8 bases matching TRBD1. The CDR3 length is 15 residues. Germline CDR1 is MNHNY and CDR2 is SVGAGI (reference sequence). The ends lost 5 bases at V and 6 bases at J; junction bases unmatched: 11. The CDR3 DNA reads TGTGCCAGCAGTCGCCAACAGGGGGGGGCAGATGGCTACACCTTC. Translation gives CASSRQQGGADGYTF.

This clonotype has more than one count but fewer than ten. V is TRBV28 and J is TRBJ1-2; D gene unclear. Deletions cut 4 bases from V and 0 bases from J, with 12 bases between. There are 15 residues in the CDR3. Per the germline V gene, CDR1 is MDHEN and CDR2 is SYDVKM. The DNA of the CDR3 is TGTGCCAGCAGTTCCCTTACCCTCACTAACTATGGCTACACCTTC. It specifies CASSSLTLTNYGYTF.

This clonotype was counted only a few times. This sequence joins TRBV9 and TRBJ2-1, with TRBD1 as a possible D gene (5 bases). The length of the CDR3 is 17 residues. Between the trimmed V and J ends, which lost 2 bases and 5 bases, there was a span of 20 bases. Germline lookup yields CDR1 SGDLS and CDR2 YYNGEE. Here the CDR3 reads CASSVDHSTVGNNEQFF. CDR3 bases: TGTGCCAGCAGCGTGGACCACTCGACAGTCGGTAACAATGAGCAGTTCTTC.

In DNA form, the CDR3 reads TGCAGTGCTATGGTGGATAGCAATCAGCCCCAGCATTTT. Amino acids: CSAMVDSNQPQHF. The V and J genes are TRBV20-1 and TRBJ1-5; no clear D gene. The V end lost 4 bases, the J end lost 0 bases, and 7 bases lay between the germline ends. CDR1 DFQATT and CDR2 SNEGSKA come from the germline V gene (reference sequence). This CDR3 is built from 13 residues.

This clonotype was seen a handful of times. The chain uses TRBV4-1 and TRBJ2-5; a weak D match, TRBD2 (5 bases). V was clipped by 1 base and J by 5 bases, with 14 bases between them. The length of the CDR3 is 15 residues. From germline, CDR1 is MGHRA and CDR2 YSYEKL. The CDR3 sequence is CASSQGPGRRETQYF. The CDR3, as DNA: TGCGCCAGCAGCCAAGGGCCGGGTCGGAGGGAGACCCAGTACTTC.

This chain uses TRBV7-3 with TRBJ2-2, with D possibly called TRBD1 or TRBD2 (5 bases each). The CDR3 runs to 16 residues. V lost 5 bases to trimming and J lost 0 bases, with 13 bases between them. Germline lookup yields CDR1 SGHTA and CDR2 FQGTGA. The CDR3 DNA reads as TGTGCCAGCAGCCAAAGCCTGGGACCGAACACCGGGGAGCTGTTTTTT. The encoded protein is CASSQSLGPNTGELFF. Combining the CDR3 with reference TRBV7-3 and TRBJ2-2 gives the whole variable domain GAGVSQTPSNKVTEKGKYVELRCDPISGHTALYWYRQSLGQGPEFLIYFQGTGAADDSGLPNDRFFAVRPEGSVSTLKIQRTERGDSAVYLCASSQSLGPNTGELFFGEGSRLTVL.